These 12 T cell receptor beta chains were sequenced from one sample in a study of blood T cell repertoires in COVID-19. TCRdb's table, derived via immunoSEQ multiplex PCR, lists solely in-frame clones and lacks some. The sample yields some 270,000 clones, 80% to 85% seen once. Source material: peripheral blood. The source of these receptors is a person aged 65 to 79 with COVID-19, enrolled during active disease.

In this sample, this clone turned up a few times. This chain links TRBV9 with TRBJ1-2, with D perhaps matching TRBD1 (6 bases). The CDR3 has 15 residues. The V end lost 6 bases, the J end lost 0 bases, and 15 bases lay between the germline ends. CDR1 and CDR2 (germline): SGDLS, YYNGEE. CDR3 region: CASNYGGRANYGYTF. Here the CDR3 DNA reads TGTGCCAGCAACTATGGGGGCAGGGCTAACTATGGCTACACCTTC.

This chain connects TRBV14 to TRBJ1-3; TRBD1 matches 8 bases. The germline V gene has CDR1 SGHDN and CDR2 FVKESK. This CDR3 has 15 amino acids. Trimming took 1 base from V and 4 from J; bases not matched to a gene: 3. Written as DNA, the CDR3 is TGTGCCAGCAGCCAAGGGCGGACAGGGGGAAACACCATATATTTT. It translates to CASSQGRTGGNTIYF.

The chain has TRBV5-5 and TRBJ2-7; 9 nucleotides agree with TRBD1. V was pared by 4 bases and J by 3 bases, with 8 bases of the junction left unmatched. Germline lookup yields CDR1 SGHKS and CDR2 YYEKEE (reference sequence). This CDR3 region has 15 residues. The CDR3 coding sequence is TGTGCCAGCAGCGGAGGACAGGGGCCGATCTACGAGCAGTACTTC. Encoded protein: CASSGGQGPIYEQYF.

This clone was picked up a small number of times. The chain joins TRBV7-8 to TRBJ2-2; 11 nucleotides match TRBD1. CDR3 length: 20 amino acids. In germline, CDR1 is SGHVS, CDR2 FQNEAQ. V trimming: 3 bases; J trimming: 0 bases; junction bases outside the gene matches: 12. CDR3: CASSLWGKGQGAANTGELFF. In DNA form, the CDR3 reads TGTGCCAGCAGCTTGTGGGGAAAAGGACAGGGGGCCGCGAACACCGGGGAGCTGTTTTTT.

Only a few counts were recorded for this clone. This rearrangement joins TRBV19 to TRBJ1-3; no clear D gene. The CDR3 consists of 14 residues. V was shortened by 9 bases and J by 0 bases, with 12 bases between the two germline ends. Germline-derived CDR1 and CDR2 are LNHDA and SQIVND (reference sequence). The CDR3 nucleotides are TGTGCCAGCCCCTATGGTGGCTCTGGAAACACCATATATTTT. Translated: CASPYGGSGNTIYF.

J is TRBJ1-6 and V is TRBV10-3, with D possibly matching TRBD1 (6 bases). The ends were cut back, 0 bases at V and 9 bases at J, with 18 bases in the middle. The CDR3 has 17 residues. From germline, CDR1 is ENHRY and CDR2 SYGVKD. DNA for the CDR3: TGTGCCATCAGTGAGTCCACAACACAGGGCCGGGGTTCACCCCTCCACTTT. This sequence encodes CAISESTTQGRGSPLHF.

The chain uses TRBV7-3 and TRBJ2-1; no firm D call. The CDR3 length is 15 residues. The germline V and J ends were trimmed by 4 bases and 9 bases, with 19 bases remaining between them. Germline-derived CDR1 and CDR2 are SGHTA and FQGTGA. The CDR3 reads CASSSGVGITPEQFF. CDR3 sequence (DNA): TGTGCCAGCAGCTCAGGTGTTGGTATAACCCCTGAGCAGTTCTTC.

This chain uses TRBV18 with TRBJ2-3, with TRBD2 matching 9 bases. The CDR3 runs 15 residues. CDR1 KGHSH and CDR2 LQKENI come from the germline V gene. Trimming at V came to 3 bases and at J to 9 bases, leaving 10 bases not matched to a gene. CDR3 in DNA: TGTGCCAGCTCACCGAAGGTAGCGGGGGCCCGAACGCAGTATTTT. This gives the protein CASSPKVAGARTQYF.

The chain joins TRBV4-2 to TRBJ2-7, with 11 bases matching TRBD2. Germline V gene lookup returns CDR1 LGHNA and CDR2 YNFKEQ. The CDR3 spans 14 residues. The junction had 4 bases not matched to a gene; V was cut back by 4 bases and J by 5 bases. The CDR3 protein is CASSRTSGSDEQYF. In DNA form, the CDR3 reads TGTGCCAGCAGCCGAACTAGCGGGAGTGACGAGCAGTACTTC.

This clone was counted only a few times. The chain links TRBV5-1 to TRBJ2-7, with 11 bases lining up with TRBD2. The CDR3 spans 14 residues. V was pared by 3 bases and J by 2 bases, with 1 base of the junction left unmatched. Germline assignment: CDR1 SGHRS and CDR2 YFSETQ. In DNA, the CDR3 is TGCGCCAGCAGCTGGGGACTAGCGGCCTACGAGCAGTACTTC. It is translated as CASSWGLAAYEQYF.

V and J are TRBV25-1 and TRBJ1-2, with 7 bases lining up with TRBD1. The CDR3 runs to 13 residues. CDR1 MGHDK and CDR2 SYGVNS come from the germline V gene. Unmatched junction bases numbered 6, after V lost 3 bases and J lost 8 bases. The CDR3 DNA reads TGTGCCAGCAGTGAGCAAAACAGGGGAGGCTACACCTTC. Its translation: CASSEQNRGGYTF.

The chain couples TRBV6-2 or TRBV6-3 to TRBJ1-1; D possibly corresponds to TRBD1 (5 bases). The germline V gene has CDR1 MNHEY and CDR2 SVGEGT. V was cut by 4 bases and J by 5 bases, with 11 bases left in between. This CDR3 region has 13 residues. The CDR3 loop reads CASSSRVLTEAFF. CDR3 coding DNA: TGTGCCAGCAGTTCCAGGGTGTTAACTGAAGCTTTCTTT.